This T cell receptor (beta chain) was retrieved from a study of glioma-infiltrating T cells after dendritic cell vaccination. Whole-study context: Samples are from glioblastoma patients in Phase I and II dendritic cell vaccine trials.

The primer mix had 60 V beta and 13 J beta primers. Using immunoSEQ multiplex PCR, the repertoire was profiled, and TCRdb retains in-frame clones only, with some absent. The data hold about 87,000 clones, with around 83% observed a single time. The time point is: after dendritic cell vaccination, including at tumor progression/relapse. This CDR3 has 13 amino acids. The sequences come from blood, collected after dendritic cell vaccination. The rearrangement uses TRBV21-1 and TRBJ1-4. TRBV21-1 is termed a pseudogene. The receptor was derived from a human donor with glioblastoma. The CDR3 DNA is TGTGCCAGCAGCCGCCGGGATCGTGAAAAACTGTTTTTT. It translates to CASSRRDREKLFF.